This entry features one T cell receptor beta chain sequence. This clonotype occurred many times. Its antigen is not yet known. No much larger clonotype is one base removed from it; base qualities were not supplied. This entry belongs to a study of T-cell memory formation after mild COVID-19 (dated by TCRdb to the early 2020s). Describing the broader study: TCR sequence clusters from the two donors were largely donor specific. T-cell clones expanding and contracting after mild COVID-19 in a couple of donors were tracked by longitudinal TCRalpha and TCRbeta repertoire sequencing. Two young, previously healthy adult volunteers made up the cohort, one male and one female. The paper as a whole reports these results and caveats: The detection of some responding clones in pre-infection memory suggests that pre-existing cross-reactive memory T cells joined the SARS-CoV-2 response. The study covered only a couple of mild cases, and larger cohorts including severe cases with pre-infection samples were considered necessary. Clones contracting from day 15 to 85 had balanced CD4/CD8 phenotypes, while a second wave expanding from day 15 to 37 was biased towards CD4+. Contracting CD4+ clones were found mainly in CM and EM memory subsets, while CD8+ clones were enriched in EMRA. Whether the second-wave clones peaking on day 37 were SARS-CoV-2 specific was not confirmed.

Ficoll-Paque density gradient centrifugation was the method used to isolate PBMCs. The instrument given in TCRdb is Illumina NovaSeq 6000. TCRalpha and TCRbeta cDNA libraries were constructed by 5'RACE with constant-segment primers, with sample barcodes and unique molecular identifiers being introduced. Trizol reagent was used to extract RNA from every sample. Libraries were amplified in two PCR steps, with a second sample barcode and Illumina TruSeq adapters added in the second step. Sequencing of the libraries was done on an Illumina NovaSeq, producing 2 x 150 bp paired-end reads. As for the authors' bioinformatics: Reads were demultiplexed and collapsed into UMI-guided consensus sequences with migec v1.2.7. Using mixcr v2.1.11, UMI consensuses were aligned to TRA and TRB V and J templates and then assembled into clonotypes. A clonotype was counted as expanded or contracted only when both edgeR and NoisET called the clonotype significant, with the noise models trained on biological replicates. For edgeR calls, a false discovery rate-adjusted p below 0.01 and a log2 fold-change threshold of 1 were applied. As an exploratory analysis of dynamics, max-normalized trajectories of the 1000 most abundant clonotypes were examined with PCA combined with hierarchical clustering. The CD4 or CD8 phenotype of responding clones was assigned using the separately sequenced CD4+ and CD8+ repertoires. TCRdb ran its own pipeline on the public reads, namely fastp trimming at Q25 and MiXCR clone calling, and kept in-frame beta chains. Each CDR3 protein appears once, grouped with its most common genes and DNA. What appears here as the V and J calls and clone size reflects TCRdb's work, not the paper's. The sample records tens of thousands of distinct CDR3 sequences, around 14% of which are singletons. The ten largest make up 30% to 35% of the sample.

V gives up 4 bases and J gives up 5 bases, and the segment between their germline ends measures 13 bases. Based on the germline V gene, the CDR1 and CDR2 sequences are SGHDT and YYEEEE. From cysteine to phenylalanine, the CDR3 is 14 amino acids long. Only CDR3 DNA is held: 42 bases, read in frame from base 1. The sequence was obtained from an adult woman who had mild COVID-19 (a few samples of this study predate the infection). The sample titles of this study are shuffled in the database, so cell type and time point are left out; the donor was told from shared clones. The chain was built from TRBV5-6 and TRBJ2-1, with the D call tentatively TRBD1 or TRBD2, each fitting 5 bases. Sequenced sample: PBMCs or a T cell subset sorted from them (not recorded which). CDR3 protein: CASSPEGRHNEQFF. The DNA is as follows: TGTGCCAGCAGCCCCGAGGGACGGCACAATGAGCAGTTCTTC.